Listed here are 10 T cell receptor beta chains from one sample, sequenced in a study of early T cells in non-severe SARS-CoV-2 infection. MiXCR, run by TCRdb on the 5' RACE reads, gives a single entry per CDR3 protein. The data show tens of thousands of distinct CDR3 sequences, with about 6.1% seen just once and approximately 6.3% held by the top ten. The sequences come from whole blood, collected at baseline. Receptors originate from an adult who was a healthcare worker with PCR-confirmed SARS-CoV-2 infection or an uninfected control (not recorded which).

This clonotype was observed many times. V usage is TRBV5-6 and J usage is TRBJ2-7, with 7 bases lining up with TRBD1. CDR1 SGHDT and CDR2 YYEEEE come from the germline V gene. After removal of 2 bases from V and 2 bases from J, the junction contained 4 bases not matched to a gene. The CDR3 consists of 14 residues. As DNA, the CDR3 is TGTGCCAGCAGCTTTGGGGACAGAGCCTACGAGCAGTACTTC. Translated: CASSFGDRAYEQYF.

This clonotype was seen many times. This sequence joins TRBV11-2 and TRBJ2-2; D is perhaps TRBD1 or TRBD2 (5 bases each). V was clipped by 5 bases and J by 4 bases, with 11 bases between them. The CDR3 contains 14 residues. Germline V lookup: CDR1 SGHAT, CDR2 FQNNGV. The CDR3 sequence: CASSPWGSTGELFF. CDR3 bases: TGTGCCAGCAGCCCATGGGGGAGCACCGGGGAGCTGTTTTTT.

Many counts were recorded for this clonotype. The chain has TRBV7-2 and TRBJ1-3; D is ambiguous. Germline V CDR1 and CDR2: SGHTA, FQGNSA. The V gene lost 3 bases and the J gene lost 0 bases, with 9 bases spanning the gap. The CDR3 extends over 15 amino acids. The CDR3 bases are TGTGCCAGCAGCTTGACCCCATCCTCTGGAAACACCATATATTTT. Translation gives CASSLTPSSGNTIYF.

CDR3 loop: CASSLTFDSPLHF. In nucleotides, the CDR3 is TGTGCCAGCAGCTTAACCTTTGATTCACCCCTCCACTTT. The rearrangement uses TRBV7-3 and TRBJ1-6; D remains ambiguous. Germline V CDR1 and CDR2: SGHTA, FQGTGA. The CDR3 extends over 13 amino acids. V lost 0 bases, J lost 8 bases, and 5 bases lay in between.

This clonotype has a handful of counts. This chain connects TRBV6-5 to TRBJ2-7; TRBD2 matches 7 bases. CDR1 and CDR2 (germline): MNHEY, SVGAGI. This CDR3 spans 14 amino acids. Trimming cost V 0 bases and J 2 bases; bases outside gene matches: 1. The CDR3 bases are TGTGCCAGCAGTTACTCCCGGGGGGCCTACGAGCAGTACTTC. Amino acids: CASSYSRGAYEQYF.

This clonotype was counted ten times or more. V gene TRBV6-5 combines with J gene TRBJ1-1; maybe TRBD1 (5 bases). Germline V gene sequence: CDR1 MNHEY, CDR2 SVGAGI. V lost 4 bases to trimming and J lost 12 bases, with 12 bases between them. The CDR3 is made up of 11 amino acids. The CDR3, as DNA: TGTGCCAGCAGTTCGGGACCTGGAACTTTCTTT. This sequence encodes CASSSGPGTFF.

This clonotype was recorded a few times. V is TRBV5-8 and J is TRBJ2-5; 7 positions agree with TRBD2. The germline gives CDR1 SGHTS, CDR2 YDEGEE. The CDR3 loop spans 16 amino acids. After removal of 4 bases from V and 3 bases from J, the junction contained 12 bases not matched to a gene. The CDR3 reads CASSEEGRGIEETQYF. CDR3 nucleotides: TGTGCCAGCAGCGAGGAAGGGAGGGGCATCGAAGAGACCCAGTACTTC. Full variable domain (rest looked up from reference TRBV5-8 and TRBJ2-5): EAGVTQSPTHLIKTRGQQATLRCSPISGHTSVYWYQQALGLGLQFLLWYDEGEERNRGNFPPRFSGRQFPNYSSELNVNALELEDSALYLCASSEEGRGIEETQYFGPGTRLLVL.

V is TRBV7-2 and J is TRBJ2-3; D possibly corresponds to TRBD1 (5 bases). V lost 5 bases and J lost 6, with 12 bases in between. CDR1 and CDR2 (germline): SGHTA, FQGNSA. The CDR3 is made up of 13 amino acids. Here the CDR3 DNA reads TGTGCCAGCAGCCGACAGACGTTGGATACGCAGTATTTT. Translation: CASSRQTLDTQYF.

This clonotype was recorded many times. The genes are TRBV7-2 and TRBJ1-2; no definite D call. V shed 3 bases and J shed 4 bases, with 9 bases lying between them. The V gene's germline CDR1 is SGHTA and CDR2 FQGNSA. CDR3 length: 13 amino acids. The CDR3: CASSLAAIYGYTF. CDR3 coding DNA: TGTGCCAGCAGCTTGGCAGCCATCTATGGCTACACCTTC. The full variable domain, rest sourced from reference TRBV7-2 and TRBJ1-2, is GAGVSQSPSNKVTEKGKDVELRCDPISGHTALYWYRQSLGQGLEFLIYFQGNSAPDKSGLPSDRFSAERTGGSVSTLTIQRTQQEDSAVYLCASSLAAIYGYTFGSGTRLTVV.

There are many counts of this clonotype. The chain has TRBV6-5 and TRBJ1-3; 7 bases match TRBD1. The CDR3 consists of 14 residues. Germline V CDR1 and CDR2: MNHEY, SVGAGI. Trimming removed 5 bases from V and 6 bases from J; junction bases left unmatched: 7. CDR3 sequence reads: CASSRGTAANTIYF. Written as DNA, the CDR3 is TGTGCCAGCAGTAGAGGGACAGCGGCAAACACCATATATTTT.